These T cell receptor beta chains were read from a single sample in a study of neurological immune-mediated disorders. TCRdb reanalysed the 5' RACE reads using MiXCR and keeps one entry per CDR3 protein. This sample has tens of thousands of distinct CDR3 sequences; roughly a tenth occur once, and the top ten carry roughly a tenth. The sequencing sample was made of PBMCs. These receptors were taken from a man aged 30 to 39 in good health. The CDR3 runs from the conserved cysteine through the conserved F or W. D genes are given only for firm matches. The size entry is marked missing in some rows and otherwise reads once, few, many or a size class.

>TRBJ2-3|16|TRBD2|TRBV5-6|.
TGTGCCAGCAGCTCTCGCTTAGCGGGGCTCAGGGATACGCAGTATTTT
CASSSRLAGLRDTQYF
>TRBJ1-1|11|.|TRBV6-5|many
TGTGCCAGCGCAAAGAACACTGAAGCTTTCTTT
CASAKNTEAFF
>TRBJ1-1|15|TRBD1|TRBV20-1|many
TGCAGTGCTAGAGTCTTCGACAGGGACAACACTGAAGCTTTCTTT
CSARVFDRDNTEAFF
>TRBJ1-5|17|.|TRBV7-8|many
TGTGCCAGCAGCTTATCGTCAGGGGATTATAGCAATCAGCCCCAGCATTTT
CASSLSSGDYSNQPQHF
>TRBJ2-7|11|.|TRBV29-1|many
TGCAGCGTGGAAAACCGATACGAGCAGTACTTC
CSVENRYEQYF
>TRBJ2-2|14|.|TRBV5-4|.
TGTGCCGCGAGTGGGGGATGGGGCACCGGGGAGCTGTTTTTT
CAASGGWGTGELFF
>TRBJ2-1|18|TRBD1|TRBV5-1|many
TGCGCCAGCAGCTTGGCTAACCCGGGACAGGGGATATTAAATGAGCAGTTCTTC
CASSLANPGQGILNEQFF
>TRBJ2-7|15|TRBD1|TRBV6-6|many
TGTGCCAGCAGCGCAGGACAGGGTGCAGTCCACGAGCAGTACTTC
CASSAGQGAVHEQYF
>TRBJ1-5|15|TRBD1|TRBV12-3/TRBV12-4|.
TGTGCCAGCAGGGCCGTGACAGGGGTCGATCAGCCACAGCATTTT
CASRAVTGVDQPQHF
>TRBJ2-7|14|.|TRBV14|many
TGTGCCAGCAGCCTCCTCAATCCAGGAAGCGAGCAGTACTTC
CASSLLNPGSEQYF
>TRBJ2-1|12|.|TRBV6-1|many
TGTGCCAGCAGTGACAGGTTCAATGAGCAGTTCTTC
CASSDRFNEQFF
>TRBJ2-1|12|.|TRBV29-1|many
TGCAGCGTTGAAGATCCCTCTCTAAGGCAGTTCTTC
CSVEDPSLRQFF
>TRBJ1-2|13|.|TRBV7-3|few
TGTGCCAGCAGCAACCGGGGGGCAGAGGGCTACACCTTC
CASSNRGAEGYTF
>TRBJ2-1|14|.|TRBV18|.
TGTGCCAGCTCACCAAGGTCCGAAAGTAATGAGCAGTTCTTC
CASSPRSESNEQFF
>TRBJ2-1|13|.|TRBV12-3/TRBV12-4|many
TGTGCCAGCCAAACTAGTAACGACAATGAGCAGTTCTTC
CASQTSNDNEQFF